This entry lists 14 T cell receptor beta chains sequenced from one sample in a study of blood T cell repertoires in COVID-19. Produced via immunoSEQ multiplex PCR; TCRdb's table is partial and in-frame only. Of 120,000 or so clones listed, 75% to 90% are singletons. What was sequenced was peripheral blood. Receptors originate from a middle-aged man with acute or convalescent COVID-19.

The chain recombines TRBV10-2 with TRBJ2-1; 9 nucleotides match TRBD2. Germline lookup yields CDR1 WSHSY and CDR2 SAAADI. The V segment lost 5 bases and the J segment 8 bases; nucleotides outside the gene matches: 7. The CDR3 sequence is 14 residues long. DNA for the CDR3: TGCGCCAGCAGTTTGGGCGGGGGGGCGGATGAGCAGTTCTTC. It codes for CASSLGGGADEQFF.

This clone was seen more than once but under ten times. This chain links TRBV2 with TRBJ2-5, with TRBD2 matching 9 bases. Germline trimming cut 2 bases from V and 1 base from J; bases unmatched to any gene: 5. The germline V gene encodes CDR1 SNHLY and CDR2 FYNNEI. The CDR3 has 16 residues. CDR3 sequence: CASSETGRGGQETQYF. DNA of the CDR3: TGTGCCAGCAGTGAAACTGGGCGGGGGGGCCAAGAGACCCAGTACTTC.

The chain links TRBV29-1 to TRBJ2-1, with 7 bases aligning to TRBD2. There are 17 residues in the CDR3. V shed 3 bases and J 8 bases; nucleotides not matched to a gene: 19. CDR1 is SQVTM, CDR2 ANQGSEA, per germline. The CDR3 nucleotides are TGCAGCGTTGACGGGGCGGCTAGCGGTACAAAAGGGTATGAGCAGTTCTTC. Translated, it gives CSVDGAASGTKGYEQFF.

The V and J genes are TRBV11-2 and TRBJ2-7; 8 bases map to TRBD2. This CDR3 is built from 15 residues. The J segment lost 0 bases and the V segment lost 1 base, leaving 2 bases of the junction unmatched. Germline V gene data show CDR1 as SGHAT and CDR2 as FQNNGV. The CDR3 DNA reads as TGTGCCAGCAGCTTAGCGGGAGGGACCTCCTACGAGCAGTACTTC. Translation gives CASSLAGGTSYEQYF.

The CDR3 loop is CASSRDRGPSYEQYF. The DNA of the CDR3 is TGTGCCAGCAGTAGAGACAGGGGCCCCTCCTACGAGCAGTACTTC. The gene calls are TRBV2 and TRBJ2-7; TRBD1 matches at 8 bases. This CDR3 comprises 15 residues. The trim removed 5 bases at V and 0 bases at J, leaving 6 bases unmatched. The germline V gene encodes CDR1 SNHLY and CDR2 FYNNEI.

This clone was detected a few times. The chain carries TRBV6-1 and TRBJ2-3; D possibly corresponds to TRBD2 (6 bases). This CDR3 has 14 amino acids. Germline V gene data show CDR1 as MNHNS and CDR2 as SASEGT. V was pared by 1 base and J by 2 bases, with 7 bases between. As DNA, the CDR3 is TGTGCCAGCAGTGAAGGCGGGAACACAGATACGCAGTATTTT. This codes for CASSEGGNTDTQYF.

Points on this clone: This specimen includes other DNA sequences encoding the same CDR3. The chain is built from TRBV19 and TRBJ1-5, with D possibly matching TRBD1 (5 bases). The CDR3 spans 15 residues. Germline loops: CDR1 LNHDA, CDR2 SQIVND (reference sequence). V was pared by 7 bases and J by 4 bases, with 17 bases between. The CDR3 region has the DNA TGTGCCAGTACCCTAGGGCAGGGTAGAAATCAGCCCCAGCATTTT. Its translation: CASTLGQGRNQPQHF.

V and J are TRBV2 and TRBJ1-6; a weak D match, TRBD1 (5 bases). Germline V gives CDR1 SNHLY, CDR2 FYNNEI. V was cut by 7 bases and J by 11 bases, with 21 bases left in between. The CDR3 sequence is 15 residues long. CDR3 nucleotide sequence: TGTGCCAGCACTCCCGACAGAGGGAGGGAGGCACCCCTCCACTTT. This codes for CASTPDRGREAPLHF.

The CDR3 nucleotides are TGTGCCAGCTCAAAAACAGGGGACGAATCACCCCTCCACTTT. Translation: CASSKTGDESPLHF. The V gene is TRBV18, the J gene TRBJ1-6; 7 nucleotides align to TRBD1. The ends lost 5 bases at V and 10 bases at J; junction bases unmatched: 8. This CDR3 region has 14 residues. The germline V gene encodes CDR1 KGHSH and CDR2 LQKENI. Combining the CDR3 with reference TRBV18 and TRBJ1-6 gives the whole variable domain NAGVMQNPRHLVRRRGQEARLRCSPMKGHSHVYWYRQLPEEGLKFMVYLQKENIIDESGMPKERFSAEFPKEGPSILRIQQVVRGDSAAYFCASSKTGDESPLHFGNGTRLTVT.

The chain couples TRBV7-2 to TRBJ1-5; D is uncertain. The CDR3 totals 15 residues. The germline V gene has CDR1 SGHTA and CDR2 FQGNSA. V lost 6 bases and J 4 bases, leaving 16 bases between the germline ends. Here the CDR3 reads CASSLGLPGNQPQHF. In DNA form, the CDR3 reads TGTGCCAGCAGTTTGGGCCTACCTGGAAATCAGCCCCAGCATTTT.

The rearrangement joins TRBV29-1 to TRBJ1-1, with D uncertain. The CDR3 runs to 13 residues. Per germline, CDR1 SQVTM and CDR2 ANQGSEA. V lost 6 bases and J 1 base, leaving 12 bases between the germline ends. The CDR3 DNA follows: TGCAGCGTCCAACAAACAGCGAACACTGAAGCTTTCTTT. It translates to CSVQQTANTEAFF.

V is TRBV7-3 and J is TRBJ2-5; 7 bases are shared with TRBD1. V trimming: 5 bases; J trimming: 3 bases; junction bases outside the gene matches: 15. CDR3 length: 17 amino acids. Germline V CDR1 and CDR2: SGHTA, FQGTGA. The chain's CDR3 is CASSPTGAVLREETQYF. The CDR3, as DNA: TGTGCCAGCAGCCCCACAGGGGCCGTCTTAAGAGAAGAGACCCAGTACTTC.

The chain links TRBV3-1 (or the pseudogene TRBV3-2) to TRBJ1-5; 10 bases align to TRBD1. Per the germline V gene, CDR1 is LGHDT and CDR2 is YNNKEL (reference sequence). Trimming cost V 2 bases and J 11 bases; bases outside gene matches: 3. There are 13 residues in the CDR3. The DNA for the CDR3 is TGTGCCAGCAGCCAACCCGGGACAGGGGCCCAGCATTTT. Protein product: CASSQPGTGAQHF.

The count of this clone is one. Written as DNA, the CDR3 is TGTGCCAGCAGTAACAATGAGCAGTTCTTC. Its protein is CASSNNEQFF. The gene calls are TRBV13 and TRBJ2-1; D gene unclear. The CDR3 loop spans 10 amino acids. The germline V gene has CDR1 PRHDT and CDR2 FYEKMQ (reference sequence). V shed 6 bases and J shed 5 bases, with 2 bases lying between them.